This T cell receptor (beta chain) comes out of a study of cytomegalovirus exposure and HLA in healthy donors. Study-level information: Ancestry clustering placed more than 65% of several hundred genotyped donors in the Caucasian-associated cluster.

Primers included in the PCR were 60 Vbeta and 13 Jbeta primers. Clones were read by immunoSEQ multiplex PCR, and TCRdb kept only the in-frame ones, dropping some. The sample lists some 76,000 clones, around 76% occurring once. This clone has a handful of counts. Its antigen is unknown. This CDR3 is built from 14 residues. The germline CDR1 and CDR2 sequences are MNHEY and SMNVEV (reference sequence). V was cut by 3 bases and J by 1 base, with 4 bases left in between. Overall study findings and caveats: Later on, an analysis found that several of the most significant clusters appeared to be linked to common viral pathogens, which included parvovirus B19. The listing of 150 to 200 TCR beta chains classed them as cytomegalovirus-associated.

The sample consisted of PBMCs. The chain has TRBV27 and TRBJ2-6, with D unclear. The TCR originated in a male donor in good health and CMV-seropositive. The CDR3 nucleotides are TGTGCCAGCAGTTTGACTTCTGGGGCCAACGTCCTGACTTTC. This gives the protein CASSLTSGANVLTF.